The T cell receptor beta chain under discussion was sequenced for a study of control samples from healthy donors and cancer patients. The CDR3 runs to 13 residues. The germline V gene encodes CDR1 SGHRS and CDR2 YFSETQ. Trimming pared 1 base from V and 7 bases from J, leaving 11 bases between. Profiling relied on immunoSEQ multiplex PCR, and the TCRdb table lists in-frame clones only, not all of them. The sample holds some 220,000 clones; roughly 94% are singletons and the top ten take less than 1.6%. The V and J genes are TRBV5-1 and TRBJ1-2; D ambiguous. The sequencing sample was made of blood. The TCR was taken from a man between 45 and 60 years old in good health. CDR3 DNA: TGCGCCAGCAGCTTGACCTCAACCTCTGGCTACACCTTC. Translating gives CASSLTSTSGYTF.